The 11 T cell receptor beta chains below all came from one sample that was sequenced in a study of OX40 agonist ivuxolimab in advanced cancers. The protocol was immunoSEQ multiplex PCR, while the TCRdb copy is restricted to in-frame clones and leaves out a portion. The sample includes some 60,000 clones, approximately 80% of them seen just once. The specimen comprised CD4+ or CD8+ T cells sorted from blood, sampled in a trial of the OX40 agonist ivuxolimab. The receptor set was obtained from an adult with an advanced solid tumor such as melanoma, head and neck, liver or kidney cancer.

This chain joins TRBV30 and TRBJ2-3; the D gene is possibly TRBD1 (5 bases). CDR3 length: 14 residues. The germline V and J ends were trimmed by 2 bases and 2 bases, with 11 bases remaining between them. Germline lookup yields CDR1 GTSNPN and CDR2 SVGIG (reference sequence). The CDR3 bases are TGTGCCTGGAGTAAAGGGGTCCCCACAGATACGCAGTATTTT. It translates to CAWSKGVPTDTQYF. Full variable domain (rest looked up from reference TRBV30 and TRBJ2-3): SQTIHQWPATLVQPVGSPLSLECTVEGTSNPNLYWYRQAAGRGLQLLFYSVGIGQISSEVPQNLSASRPQDRQFILSSKKLLLSDSGFYLCAWSKGVPTDTQYFGPGTRLTVL.

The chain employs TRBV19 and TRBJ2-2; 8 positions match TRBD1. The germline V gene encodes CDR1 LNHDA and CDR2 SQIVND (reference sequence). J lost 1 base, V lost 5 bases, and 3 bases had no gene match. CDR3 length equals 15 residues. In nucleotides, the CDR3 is TGTGCCAGTAGTTGGGGGACAGGGAACACCGGGGAGCTGTTTTTT. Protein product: CASSWGTGNTGELFF.

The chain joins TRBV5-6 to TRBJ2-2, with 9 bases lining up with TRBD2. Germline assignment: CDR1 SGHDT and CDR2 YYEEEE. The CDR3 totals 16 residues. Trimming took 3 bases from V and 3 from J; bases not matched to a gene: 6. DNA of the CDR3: TGTGCCAGCAGCTCCTTCCTAGCGGGATACACCGGGGAGCTGTTTTTT. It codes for CASSSFLAGYTGELFF.

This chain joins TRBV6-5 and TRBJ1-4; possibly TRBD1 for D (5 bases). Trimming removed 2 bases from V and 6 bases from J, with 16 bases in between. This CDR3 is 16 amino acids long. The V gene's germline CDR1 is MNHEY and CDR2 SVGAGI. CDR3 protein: CASSYHTGGVDEKLFF. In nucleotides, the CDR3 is TGTGCCAGCAGTTACCATACAGGAGGGGTTGATGAAAAACTGTTTTTT.

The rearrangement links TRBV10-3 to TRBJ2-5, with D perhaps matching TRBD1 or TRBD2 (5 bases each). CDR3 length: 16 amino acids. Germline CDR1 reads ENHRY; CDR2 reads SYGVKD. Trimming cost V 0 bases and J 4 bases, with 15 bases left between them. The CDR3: CAISESVRGVGETQYF. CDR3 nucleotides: TGTGCCATCAGTGAGTCGGTTAGAGGGGTTGGAGAGACCCAGTACTTC.

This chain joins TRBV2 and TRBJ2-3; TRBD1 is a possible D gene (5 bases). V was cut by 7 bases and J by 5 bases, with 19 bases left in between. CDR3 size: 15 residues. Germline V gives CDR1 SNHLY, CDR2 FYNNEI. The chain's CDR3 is CASKKDTPPGDTQYF. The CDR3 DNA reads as TGTGCCAGCAAGAAGGACACACCCCCGGGAGATACGCAGTATTTT.

The CDR3 region has the DNA TGCGCCAGCAGCTTGGCGGGACAGGGGTTCTATGGCTACACCTTC. This codes for CASSLAGQGFYGYTF. The V call is TRBV5-1, the J call TRBJ1-2; the match to TRBD1 covers 10 bases. Germline V gives CDR1 SGHRS, CDR2 YFSETQ. The CDR3 contains 15 residues. V shed 0 bases, J shed 4 bases, and the junction held 3 bases outside the gene matches.

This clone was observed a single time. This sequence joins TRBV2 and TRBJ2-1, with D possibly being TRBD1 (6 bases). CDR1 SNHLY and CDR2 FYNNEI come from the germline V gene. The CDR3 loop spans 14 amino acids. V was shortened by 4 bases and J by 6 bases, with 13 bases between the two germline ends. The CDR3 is CASSAATGINEQFF. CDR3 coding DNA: TGTGCCAGCAGTGCGGCGACAGGTATCAATGAGCAGTTCTTC.

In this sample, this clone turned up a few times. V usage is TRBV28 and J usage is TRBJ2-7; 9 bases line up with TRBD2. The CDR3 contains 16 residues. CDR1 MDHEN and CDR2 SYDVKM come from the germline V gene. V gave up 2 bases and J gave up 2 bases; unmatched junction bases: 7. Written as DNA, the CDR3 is TGTGCCAGCAGTTTAGAGCTAGCGGGATTTACCTACGAGCAGTACTTC. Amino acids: CASSLELAGFTYEQYF.

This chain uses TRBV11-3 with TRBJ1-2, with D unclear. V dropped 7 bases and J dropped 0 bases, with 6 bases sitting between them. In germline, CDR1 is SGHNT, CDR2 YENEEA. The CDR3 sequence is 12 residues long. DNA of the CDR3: TGTGCCAGCACCCAGGCTAACTATGGCTACACCTTC. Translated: CASTQANYGYTF.

CDR3 residues: CASSLGQGREQYF. The CDR3 DNA follows: TGCGCCAGCAGCCTCGGACAGGGTCGGGAGCAGTACTTC. The chain employs TRBV5-1 and TRBJ2-7, with 8 positions matching TRBD1. The V gene's germline CDR1 is SGHRS and CDR2 YFSETQ. CDR3 size: 13 residues. The ends lost 4 bases at V and 7 bases at J; junction bases unmatched: 7.